One TCR beta chain is described in this entry. The assay was immunoSEQ multiplex PCR, and TCRdb's table has in-frame clones only and misses some. Here the sample spans about 6,100 clones, 85% to 95% being singletons. This sample is drawn from a study of regulatory and conventional T cells in RAG deficiency. Trimming at V came to 6 bases and at J to 3 bases, leaving 6 bases not matched to a gene. This CDR3 has 14 residues. Germline V gene lookup returns CDR1 MNHEY and CDR2 SVGAGI. The sequencing input was CD8+ T cells sorted from blood. The sequence came from a human donor with RAG deficiency presenting as severe combined immunodeficiency. The rearrangement joins TRBV6-5 to TRBJ1-1, with TRBD1 matching over 8 bases. The CDR3: CASRVGQGYTEAFF. CDR3 nucleotides: TGTGCCAGCAGAGTCGGACAGGGCTACACTGAAGCTTTCTTT.